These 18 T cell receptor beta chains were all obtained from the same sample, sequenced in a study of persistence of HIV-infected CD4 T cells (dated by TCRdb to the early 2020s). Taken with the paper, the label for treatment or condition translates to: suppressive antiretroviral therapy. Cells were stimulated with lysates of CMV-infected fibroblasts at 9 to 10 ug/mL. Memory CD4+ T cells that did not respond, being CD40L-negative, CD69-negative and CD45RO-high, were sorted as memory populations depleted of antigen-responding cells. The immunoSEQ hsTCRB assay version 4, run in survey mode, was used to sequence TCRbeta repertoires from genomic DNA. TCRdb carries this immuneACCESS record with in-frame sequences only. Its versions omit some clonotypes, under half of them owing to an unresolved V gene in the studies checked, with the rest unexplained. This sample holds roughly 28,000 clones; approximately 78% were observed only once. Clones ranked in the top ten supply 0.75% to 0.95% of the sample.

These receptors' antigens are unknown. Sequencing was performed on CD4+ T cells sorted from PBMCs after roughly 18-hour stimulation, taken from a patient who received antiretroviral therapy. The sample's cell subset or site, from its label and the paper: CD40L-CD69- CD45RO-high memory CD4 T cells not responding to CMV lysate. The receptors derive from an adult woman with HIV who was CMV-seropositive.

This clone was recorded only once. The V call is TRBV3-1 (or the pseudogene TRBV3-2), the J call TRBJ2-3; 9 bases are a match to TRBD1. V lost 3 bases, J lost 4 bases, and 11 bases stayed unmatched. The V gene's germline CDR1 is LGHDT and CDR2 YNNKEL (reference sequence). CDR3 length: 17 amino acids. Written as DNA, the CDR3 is TGTGCCAGCAGCCACCTTGACAGGGGGAGTAAGCCAGATACGCAGTATTTT. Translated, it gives CASSHLDRGSKPDTQYF.

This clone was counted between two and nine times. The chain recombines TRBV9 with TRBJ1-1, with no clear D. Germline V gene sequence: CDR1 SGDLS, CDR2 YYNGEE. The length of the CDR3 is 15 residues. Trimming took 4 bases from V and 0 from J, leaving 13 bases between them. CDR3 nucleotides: TGTGCCAGCAGCCCTAGAGGGATACTGAACACTGAAGCTTTCTTT. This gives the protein CASSPRGILNTEAFF.

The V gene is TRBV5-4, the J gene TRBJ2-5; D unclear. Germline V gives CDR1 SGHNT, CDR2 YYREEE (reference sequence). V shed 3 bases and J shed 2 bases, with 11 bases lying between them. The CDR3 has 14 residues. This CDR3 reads CASSSRRIQETQYF. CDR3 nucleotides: TGTGCCAGCAGCTCACGACGGATTCAAGAGACCCAGTACTTC.

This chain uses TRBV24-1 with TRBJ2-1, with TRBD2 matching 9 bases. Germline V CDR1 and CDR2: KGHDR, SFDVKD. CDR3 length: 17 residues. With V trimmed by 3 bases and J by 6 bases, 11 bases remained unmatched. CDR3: CATSDPKAGGPGNEQFF. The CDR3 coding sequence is TGTGCCACCAGTGATCCGAAGGCGGGGGGGCCAGGCAATGAGCAGTTCTTC.

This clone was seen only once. The CDR3 bases are TGTGCCAGCAGGAAGGGGGGCCAGGCCGATACGCAGTATTTT. Translating it yields CASRKGGQADTQYF. J is TRBJ2-3 and V is TRBV2; either TRBD1 or TRBD2 may supply D (6 bases each). V lost 6 bases to trimming and J lost 6 bases, with 16 bases between them. This CDR3 is built from 14 residues. The germline CDR1 and CDR2 sequences are SNHLY and FYNNEI.

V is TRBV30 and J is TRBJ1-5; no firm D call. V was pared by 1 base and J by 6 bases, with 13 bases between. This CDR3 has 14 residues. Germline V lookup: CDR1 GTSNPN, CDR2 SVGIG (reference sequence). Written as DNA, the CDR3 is TGTGCCTGGAGTGGGGGAGCCAGATTTCAGCCCCAGCATTTT. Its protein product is CAWSGGARFQPQHF.

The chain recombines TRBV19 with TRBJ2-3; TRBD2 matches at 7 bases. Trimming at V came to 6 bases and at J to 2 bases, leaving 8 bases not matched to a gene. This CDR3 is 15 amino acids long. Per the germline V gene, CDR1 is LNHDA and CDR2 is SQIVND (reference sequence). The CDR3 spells CASRQNGGSTDTQYF. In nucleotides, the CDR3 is TGTGCCAGTAGGCAAAACGGGGGGTCCACAGATACGCAGTATTTT. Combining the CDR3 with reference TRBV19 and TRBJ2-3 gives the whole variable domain DGGITQSPKYLFRKEGQNVTLSCEQNLNHDAMYWYRQDPGQGLRLIYYSQIVNDFQKGDIAEGYSVSREKKESFPLTVTSAQKNPTAFYLCASRQNGGSTDTQYFGPGTRLTVL.

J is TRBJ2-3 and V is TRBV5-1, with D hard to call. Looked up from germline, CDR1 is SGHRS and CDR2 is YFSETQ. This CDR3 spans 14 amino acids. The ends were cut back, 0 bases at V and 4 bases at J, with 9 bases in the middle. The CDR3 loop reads CASSLGGRADTQYF. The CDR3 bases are TGCGCCAGCAGCTTGGGGGGTAGGGCAGATACGCAGTATTTT.

CDR3 sequence: CASTWELRDNQPQHF. In DNA, the CDR3 is TGTGCCAGCACTTGGGAACTAAGGGACAATCAGCCCCAGCATTTT. The V and J genes are TRBV2 and TRBJ1-5, with no clear D. Deletions cut 7 bases from V and 3 bases from J, with 16 bases between. The CDR3 extends over 15 amino acids. Looked up from germline, CDR1 is SNHLY and CDR2 is FYNNEI.

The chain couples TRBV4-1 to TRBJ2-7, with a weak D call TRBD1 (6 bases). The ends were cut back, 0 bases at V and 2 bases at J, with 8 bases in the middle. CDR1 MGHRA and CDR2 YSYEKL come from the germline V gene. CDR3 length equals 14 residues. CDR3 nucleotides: TGCGCCAGCAGCCAAGAATGGGGGCCCTACGAGCAGTACTTC. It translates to CASSQEWGPYEQYF.

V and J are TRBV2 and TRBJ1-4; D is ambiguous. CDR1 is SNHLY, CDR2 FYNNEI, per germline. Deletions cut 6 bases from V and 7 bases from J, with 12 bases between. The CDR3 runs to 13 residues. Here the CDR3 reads CASRERVREKLFF. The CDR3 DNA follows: TGTGCCAGCAGGGAACGGGTCCGTGAAAAACTGTTTTTT.

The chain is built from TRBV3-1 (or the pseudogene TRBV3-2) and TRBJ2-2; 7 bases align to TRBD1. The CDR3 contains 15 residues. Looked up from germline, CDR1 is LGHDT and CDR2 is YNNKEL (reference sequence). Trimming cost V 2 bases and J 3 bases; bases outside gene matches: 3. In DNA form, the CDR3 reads TGTGCCAGCAGCCAAAGACAGGGTCACACCGGGGAGCTGTTTTTT. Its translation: CASSQRQGHTGELFF.

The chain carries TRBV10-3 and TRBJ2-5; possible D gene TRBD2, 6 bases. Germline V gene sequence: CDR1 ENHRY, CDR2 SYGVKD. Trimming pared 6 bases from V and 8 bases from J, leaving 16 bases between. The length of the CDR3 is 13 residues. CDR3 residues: CAISPAEGGTQYF. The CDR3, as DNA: TGTGCCATCAGCCCCGCGGAGGGAGGAACCCAGTACTTC.

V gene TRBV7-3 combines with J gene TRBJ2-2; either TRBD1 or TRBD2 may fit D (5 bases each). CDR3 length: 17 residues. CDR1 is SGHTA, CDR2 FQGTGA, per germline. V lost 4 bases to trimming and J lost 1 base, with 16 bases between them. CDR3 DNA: TGTGCCAGCAGCTCTCACTCCGGGACCCTGAACACCGGGGAGCTGTTTTTT. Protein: CASSSHSGTLNTGELFF.

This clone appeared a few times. In nucleotides, the CDR3 is TGTGCCAGCAGTGTCACTCAGGGTTCCAATCAGCCCCAGCATTTT. Its translation is CASSVTQGSNQPQHF. The rearrangement links TRBV2 to TRBJ1-5; tentative D call: TRBD1 (5 bases). Trimming removed 4 bases at V and 3 bases at J, with 13 bases between. Germline V gives CDR1 SNHLY, CDR2 FYNNEI. The CDR3 sequence is 15 residues long.

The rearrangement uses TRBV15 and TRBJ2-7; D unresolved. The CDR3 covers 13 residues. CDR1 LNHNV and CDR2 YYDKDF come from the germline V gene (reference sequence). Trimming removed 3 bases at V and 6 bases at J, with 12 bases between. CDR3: CATSRADKSEQYV. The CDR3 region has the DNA TGTGCCACCAGCAGGGCAGACAAGTCCGAGCAGTACGTC.

The CDR3 is CASSLRRENTEAFF. The CDR3 DNA is TGTGCCAGCAGTTTAAGGCGGGAGAACACTGAAGCTTTCTTT. This chain joins TRBV6-5 and TRBJ1-1, with D unclear. CDR1 and CDR2 (germline): MNHEY, SVGAGI. The CDR3 is 14 amino acids. V was shortened by 4 bases and J by 1 base, with 10 bases between the two germline ends.

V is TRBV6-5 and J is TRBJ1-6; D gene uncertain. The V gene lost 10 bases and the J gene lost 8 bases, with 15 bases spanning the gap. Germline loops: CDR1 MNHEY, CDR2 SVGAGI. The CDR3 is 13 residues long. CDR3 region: CATQYDLDSPLHF. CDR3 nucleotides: TGTGCCACGCAATACGATCTGGATTCACCCCTCCACTTT.